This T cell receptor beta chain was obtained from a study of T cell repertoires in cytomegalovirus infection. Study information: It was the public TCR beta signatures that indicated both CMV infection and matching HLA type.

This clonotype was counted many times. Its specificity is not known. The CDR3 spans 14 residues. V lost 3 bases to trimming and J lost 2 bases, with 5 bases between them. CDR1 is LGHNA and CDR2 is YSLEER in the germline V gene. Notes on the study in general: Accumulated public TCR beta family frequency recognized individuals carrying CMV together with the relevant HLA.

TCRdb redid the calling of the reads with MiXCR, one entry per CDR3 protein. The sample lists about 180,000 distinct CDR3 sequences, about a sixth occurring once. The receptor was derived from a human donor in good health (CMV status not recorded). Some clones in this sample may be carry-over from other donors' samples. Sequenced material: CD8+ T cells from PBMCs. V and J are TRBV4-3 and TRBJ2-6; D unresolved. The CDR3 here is CASSQGTGANVLTF. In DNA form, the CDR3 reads TGCGCCAGCAGCCAGGGGACTGGGGCCAACGTCCTGACTTTC.